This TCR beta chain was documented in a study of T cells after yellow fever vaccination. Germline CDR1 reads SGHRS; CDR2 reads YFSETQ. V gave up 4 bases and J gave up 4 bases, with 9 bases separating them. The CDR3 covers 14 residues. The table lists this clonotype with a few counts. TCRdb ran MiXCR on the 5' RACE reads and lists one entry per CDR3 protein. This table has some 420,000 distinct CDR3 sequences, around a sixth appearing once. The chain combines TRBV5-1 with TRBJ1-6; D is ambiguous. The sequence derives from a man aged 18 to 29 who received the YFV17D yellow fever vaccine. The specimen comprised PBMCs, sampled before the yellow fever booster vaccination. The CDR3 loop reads CASSPRRYNSPLHF. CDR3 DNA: TGCGCCAGCAGCCCCCGGCGGTATAATTCACCCCTCCACTTT.